A single sample is the source of the 31 T cell receptor beta chains below, sequenced in a study of T cells in Graves' hyperthyroidism and ophthalmopathy. There were TCR beta CDR3 regions amplified from RNA transcripts. An initial round of RT-PCR targeting the TCR CDR3 relied on the HTBI primer set. MiXCR, applied by TCRdb to the multiplex PCR reads, yields one record per CDR3 protein. The data contain about 500,000 distinct CDR3 sequences, approximately 15% of them singletons. The sequenced sample was blood. These receptors all stem from a woman younger than 30 with Graves' hyperthyroidism.

This rearrangement joins TRBV2 to TRBJ2-3; D perhaps matches TRBD2 (6 bases). V lost 6 bases, J lost 1 base, and 11 bases lay in between. Per germline, CDR1 SNHLY and CDR2 FYNNEI. CDR3 length equals 14 residues. The CDR3 region has the DNA TGTGCCAGCAGCGCCCGCGGGGGCACAGATACGCAGTATTTT. Its translation: CASSARGGTDTQYF.

There are many counts of this clonotype. V is TRBV18 and J is TRBJ2-5, with 9 nucleotides matching TRBD2. The length of the CDR3 is 16 residues. Germline V gene data show CDR1 as KGHSH and CDR2 as LQKENI. With V trimmed by 5 bases and J by 5 bases, 12 bases remained unmatched. The CDR3 sequence is CASSSDPGLAGETQYF. The CDR3 DNA is TGTGCCAGCTCATCAGACCCGGGACTAGCTGGTGAGACCCAGTACTTC.

This chain joins TRBV4-1 and TRBJ2-1, with TRBD1 as a possible D gene (5 bases). The CDR3 loop spans 16 amino acids. The V gene lost 0 bases and the J gene lost 2 bases, with 11 bases spanning the gap. The V gene's germline CDR1 is MGHRA and CDR2 YSYEKL. The CDR3 sequence is CASSQDKGLTYNEQFF. CDR3 in DNA: TGCGCCAGCAGCCAAGACAAGGGGTTGACCTACAATGAGCAGTTCTTC.

The chain has TRBV24-1 and TRBJ2-3; TRBD2 is a possible D gene (6 bases). Trimming pared 5 bases from V and 7 bases from J, leaving 18 bases between. Looked up from germline, CDR1 is KGHDR and CDR2 is SFDVKD. The CDR3 consists of 15 residues. This chain's CDR3 is CATSGRASAGYTQYF. The DNA of the CDR3 is TGTGCCACCAGTGGCCGAGCCTCGGCGGGATATACGCAGTATTTT.

This chain connects TRBV6-1 to TRBJ2-1; 9 bases agree with TRBD2. Germline loops: CDR1 MNHNS, CDR2 SASEGT. This CDR3 has 14 residues. Losses at the gene ends were 3 bases for V and 14 bases for J; bases not matched to a gene: 11. The CDR3 protein is CASSETVGREGEFF. The CDR3 DNA reads TGTGCCAGCAGTGAGACCGTGGGGCGGGAGGGTGAGTTCTTC.

The gene calls are TRBV6-2 or TRBV6-3 and TRBJ2-1; D remains ambiguous. Trimming took 5 bases from V and 6 from J, leaving 11 bases between them. Germline loops: CDR1 MNHEY, CDR2 SVGEGT. This CDR3 spans 13 amino acids. This chain's CDR3 is CASSPGRVNEQFF. Here the CDR3 DNA reads TGTGCCAGCAGTCCCGGACGAGTCAATGAGCAGTTCTTC.

This clonotype has ten or more counts. The chain is built from TRBV24-1 and TRBJ2-2; the match to TRBD2 covers 9 bases. Germline V lookup: CDR1 KGHDR, CDR2 SFDVKD. The V and J ends lost 4 bases and 6 bases, in that order; junction bases with no gene match: 11. CDR3 length: 17 residues. In nucleotides, the CDR3 is TGTGCCACCAGTGACAGCGAGGGGCTAGCGGGGTCCGGGGAGCTGTTTTTT. It yields the protein CATSDSEGLAGSGELFF.

This clonotype has a handful of counts. This chain joins TRBV12-3 or TRBV12-4 and TRBJ1-3, with 7 bases lining up with TRBD1. After removal of 1 base from V and 3 bases from J, the junction contained 9 bases not matched to a gene. The CDR3 contains 17 residues. CDR3 region: CASSLVRVTGSGNTIYF. CDR3 DNA: TGTGCCAGCAGTTTAGTTCGAGTGACAGGGAGTGGAAACACCATATATTTT.

This clonotype was seen many times. Here the CDR3 reads CASSLYRADTQYF. Here the CDR3 DNA reads TGTGCCAGCAGCTTATACCGAGCGGATACGCAGTATTTT. The chain couples TRBV7-2 to TRBJ2-3; D is unclear. The germline V gene has CDR1 SGHTA and CDR2 FQGNSA. The CDR3 is made up of 13 amino acids. The germline V and J ends were trimmed by 2 bases and 6 bases, with 9 bases remaining between them.

CDR3 amino acids: CSARDGTGGFYGYTF. The CDR3 coding sequence is TGCAGTGCTAGAGACGGGACAGGGGGTTTTTATGGCTACACCTTC. The V gene is TRBV20-1, the J gene TRBJ1-2; 11 bases fit TRBD1. The V gene's germline CDR1 is DFQATT and CDR2 SNEGSKA (reference sequence). CDR3 size: 15 residues. The ends lost 0 bases at V and 5 bases at J; junction bases unmatched: 5.

The table lists this clonotype with many counts. V and J are TRBV12-3 or TRBV12-4 and TRBJ2-3; 9 nucleotides match TRBD2. V gave up 1 base and J gave up 0 bases; unmatched junction bases: 5. The CDR3 runs to 17 residues. Here the CDR3 reads CASSLDRLAGSTDTQYF. The CDR3 DNA is TGTGCCAGCAGTTTAGATCGGCTAGCGGGAAGCACAGATACGCAGTATTTT.

This clonotype was recorded at least ten times. The rearrangement joins TRBV3-1 to TRBJ1-4; 9 bases agree with TRBD1. The junction had 9 bases not matched to a gene; V was cut back by 5 bases and J by 8 bases. This CDR3 is 15 amino acids long. Per the germline V gene, CDR1 is LGHDT and CDR2 is YNNKEL (reference sequence). The CDR3 DNA reads TGTGCCAGCAGCATATATGTAGGGACAGGGGAAAAACTGTTTTTT. It is translated as CASSIYVGTGEKLFF.

The chain links TRBV3-1 to TRBJ1-3, with D possibly TRBD1 on 5 matching bases. The CDR3 has 16 residues. V was shortened by 1 base and J by 2 bases, with 12 bases between the two germline ends. Germline values: CDR1 LGHDT, CDR2 YNNKEL (reference sequence). The CDR3 region has the DNA TGTGCCAGCAGCCAAGTCCGGGGGAAAGCTGGAAACACCATATATTTT. Its protein product is CASSQVRGKAGNTIYF. Drawing the rest from reference TRBV3-1 and TRBJ1-3, the complete variable domain is DTAVSQTPKYLVTQMGNDKSIKCEQNLGHDTMYWYKQDSKKFLKIMFSYNNKELIINETVPNRFSPKSPDKAHLNLHINSLELGDSAVYFCASSQVRGKAGNTIYFGEGSWLTVV.

This clonotype was seen ten or more times. V is TRBV28 and J is TRBJ2-1; weak D call: TRBD1 (6 bases). The CDR3 is made up of 13 amino acids. Trimming stripped 4 bases from V and 11 bases from J, with 15 bases between. CDR1 is MDHEN and CDR2 is SYDVKM in the germline V gene. The CDR3 region is CASSYRSQGKQFF. The CDR3 DNA follows: TGTGCCAGCAGTTACCGATCACAGGGAAAGCAGTTCTTC.

This clonotype was observed at least ten times. This rearrangement joins TRBV27 to TRBJ2-7, with D possibly matching TRBD2 (5 bases). CDR3 size: 13 residues. Trimming cost V 3 bases and J 0 bases, with 6 bases left between them. The germline CDR1 and CDR2 sequences are MNHEY and SMNVEV (reference sequence). The CDR3 reads CASSFSASYEQYF. The CDR3 DNA follows: TGTGCCAGCAGTTTTAGCGCCTCCTACGAGCAGTACTTC.

The chain links TRBV12-5 to TRBJ2-7; the D gene is possibly TRBD1 (6 bases). Germline CDR1 is LGHNT and CDR2 is FRNRAP. The CDR3 has 13 residues. Trimming removed 6 bases from V and 2 bases from J, with 11 bases in between. DNA for the CDR3: TGTGCTAGTGGACAGACAGGTGCCTACGAGCAGTACTTC. Translating it yields CASGQTGAYEQYF. The full variable domain, its missing parts supplied by reference TRBV12-5 and TRBJ2-7, is DARVTQTPRHKVTEMGQEVTMRCQPILGHNTVFWYRQTMMQGLELLAYFRNRAPLDDSGMPKDRFSAEMPDATLATLKIQPSEPRDSAVYFCASGQTGAYEQYFGPGTRLTVT.

This clonotype showed up many times. The chain couples TRBV20-1 to TRBJ2-3; TRBD1 or TRBD2 may be the D gene (5 bases each). CDR3 length: 15 residues. V lost 0 bases and J lost 3, with 13 bases in between. CDR1 is DFQATT, CDR2 SNEGSKA, per germline (reference sequence). The CDR3 coding sequence is TGCAGTGCTAGAGATCAGAGGGGCCTGACAGATACGCAGTATTTT. Its translation: CSARDQRGLTDTQYF.

In its sample, this clonotype was seen many times. The genes are TRBV20-1 and TRBJ2-5, with 8 bases fitting TRBD1. CDR1 is DFQATT, CDR2 SNEGSKA, per germline (reference sequence). With V trimmed by 2 bases and J by 5 bases, 10 bases remained unmatched. This CDR3 has 15 residues. In nucleotides, the CDR3 is TGCAGTGCTAGAAATTCTTGGACAGGGTGGGAGACCCAGTACTTC. Translating it yields CSARNSWTGWETQYF.

In this sample, this clonotype turned up many times. CDR3 residues: CASSLGLRADSYEQYF. As DNA, the CDR3 is TGTGCCAGCAGCTTAGGTCTTAGGGCCGATTCCTACGAGCAGTACTTC. This chain connects TRBV7-2 to TRBJ2-7; the D is unclear. Germline V gives CDR1 SGHTA, CDR2 FQGNSA. Deletions cut 1 base from V and 1 base from J, with 14 bases between. The CDR3 contains 16 residues.

This clonotype was seen repeatedly, ten times or more. The V and J genes are TRBV15 and TRBJ1-5; tentatively, D is TRBD1 (6 bases). The V gene's germline CDR1 is LNHNV and CDR2 YYDKDF (reference sequence). V gave up 2 bases and J gave up 5 bases, with 13 bases separating them. The CDR3 is 15 amino acids. The CDR3 loop is CATSRLQGWDQPQHF. The CDR3 DNA sequence: TGTGCCACCAGCAGATTACAGGGTTGGGATCAGCCCCAGCATTTT.

This clonotype was observed a few times. The rearrangement uses TRBV5-1 and TRBJ2-7, with D possibly being TRBD1 or TRBD2 (6 bases each). This CDR3 has 15 amino acids. V lost 1 base to trimming and J lost 3 bases, with 14 bases between them. Germline CDR1 reads SGHRS; CDR2 reads YFSETQ. CDR3 region: CASSLIWGASYEQYF. CDR3 DNA: TGCGCCAGCAGCTTGATATGGGGGGCGAGCTACGAGCAGTACTTC. Looking up the rest from reference TRBV5-1 and TRBJ2-7 gives the full variable domain: KAGVTQTPRYLIKTRGQQVTLSCSPISGHRSVSWYQQTPGQGLQFLFEYFSETQRNKGNFPGRFSGRQFSNSRSEMNVSTLELGDSALYLCASSLIWGASYEQYFGPGTRLTVT.

In this sample, this clonotype turned up a few times. This chain connects TRBV7-9 to TRBJ2-6; unclear D gene. Trimming shortened V by 6 bases and J by 1 base, and 13 bases separated the two germline ends. Germline V gene lookup returns CDR1 SEHNR and CDR2 FQNEAQ (reference sequence). The CDR3 has 16 residues. The CDR3 DNA reads as TGTGCCAGCAGGGGGTTTCCCTCATCTGGGGCCAACGTCCTGACTTTC. It translates to CASRGFPSSGANVLTF.

This clonotype turned up a few times. The chain uses TRBV12-3 or TRBV12-4 and TRBJ1-2, with D possibly being TRBD1 (6 bases). V shed 3 bases and J shed 0 bases, with 17 bases lying between them. This CDR3 spans 17 amino acids. The CDR3 is CASSFSAGVKANYGYTF. In nucleotides, the CDR3 is TGTGCCAGCAGTTTCAGTGCAGGGGTCAAAGCTAACTATGGCTACACCTTC.

This clonotype has more than one count but fewer than ten. The chain carries TRBV7-2 and TRBJ2-7; perhaps TRBD2 as D (5 bases). The ends were cut back, 5 bases at V and 3 bases at J, with 14 bases in the middle. This CDR3 has 14 amino acids. CDR1 is SGHTA, CDR2 FQGNSA, per germline. CDR3 bases: TGTGCCAGCAGCCCTACGGGGATGATCTACGAGCAGTACTTC. The encoded protein is CASSPTGMIYEQYF. Full variable domain (rest looked up from reference TRBV7-2 and TRBJ2-7): GAGVSQSPSNKVTEKGKDVELRCDPISGHTALYWYRQSLGQGLEFLIYFQGNSAPDKSGLPSDRFSAERTGGSVSTLTIQRTQQEDSAVYLCASSPTGMIYEQYFGPGTRLTVT.

This chain connects TRBV5-6 to TRBJ2-7, with 7 bases identical to TRBD1. Germline V lookup: CDR1 SGHDT, CDR2 YYEEEE. The J segment lost 3 bases and the V segment lost 4 bases, leaving 10 bases of the junction unmatched. This CDR3 spans 15 amino acids. The CDR3 region has the DNA TGTGCCAGCAGCGTTACCGGGACAGCTGACTACGAGCAGTACTTC. Encoded protein: CASSVTGTADYEQYF.

This clonotype has at least ten counts. The rearrangement joins TRBV28 to TRBJ1-5; D not certain. V dropped 6 bases and J dropped 4 bases, with 7 bases sitting between them. The CDR3 contains 12 residues. Germline V lookup: CDR1 MDHEN, CDR2 SYDVKM. In DNA form, the CDR3 reads TGTGCCAGCAGCCAACGTAATCAGCCCCAGCATTTT. Its translation is CASSQRNQPQHF.

This clonotype was observed a handful of times. The rearrangement links TRBV7-9 to TRBJ1-1, with D possibly matching TRBD1 (5 bases). This CDR3 region has 14 residues. The V and J ends lost 0 bases and 5 bases respectively, with 10 bases between them. CDR1 and CDR2 (germline): SEHNR, FQNEAQ (reference sequence). This CDR3 reads CASSLAGRETEAFF. CDR3 nucleotide sequence: TGTGCCAGCAGCTTAGCGGGCAGGGAGACTGAAGCTTTCTTT.

This clonotype was recorded many times. J is TRBJ2-7 and V is TRBV12-3 or TRBV12-4, with TRBD1 matching 12 bases. The J segment lost 2 bases and the V segment lost 3 bases, leaving 11 bases of the junction unmatched. The CDR3 is 18 amino acids. The CDR3 region has the DNA TGTGCCAGCAGTTTCACGCCCGCCGGGACAGGGGGCCCCTACGAGCAGTACTTC. As protein: CASSFTPAGTGGPYEQYF.

This clonotype came up many times. The V and J genes are TRBV12-3 or TRBV12-4 and TRBJ2-5; no clear D. Trimming pared 4 bases from V and 1 base from J, leaving 7 bases between. The CDR3 length is 13 residues. The CDR3: CASSWAGQETQYF. CDR3 bases: TGTGCCAGCAGTTGGGCAGGCCAAGAGACCCAGTACTTC.

With respect to this clonotype: This could be a read error, since a much larger clone is one nucleotide away. Given the absence of the conserved phenylalanine or tryptophan at the CDR3 end, a read error is likely. The V and J genes are TRBV27 and TRBJ1-6, with 9 bases identical to TRBD1. V dropped 6 bases and J dropped 7; count of bases not matched to a gene: 7. Germline-derived CDR1 and CDR2 are MNHEY and SMNVEV (reference sequence). This CDR3 contains 15 residues. CDR3 sequence: CASSPTDRGNSPLHS. In DNA form, the CDR3 reads TGTGCCAGCAGCCCTACGGACAGGGGAAATTCACCCCTCCACTCT.

This clonotype was observed a few times. V and J are TRBV14 and TRBJ2-7; TRBD1 matches 7 bases. Germline V gives CDR1 SGHDN, CDR2 FVKESK. The ends lost 4 bases at V and 2 bases at J; junction bases unmatched: 11. The CDR3 length is 16 residues. The CDR3 nucleotides are TGTGCCAGCAGCCTTATTGGACAGGATAATCCCTACGAGCAGTACTTC. Translation: CASSLIGQDNPYEQYF.